This T cell receptor (beta chain) was obtained from a study of cytomegalovirus exposure and HLA in healthy donors. Amplification used 60 Vbeta primers and 13 Jbeta primers. The protocol was immunoSEQ multiplex PCR, while the TCRdb copy is restricted to in-frame clones and leaves out a portion. The sample features about 200,000 clones, with 0.9% to 1.4% in its top ten. V dropped 6 bases and J dropped 4; count of bases not matched to a gene: 8. CDR3 length: 14 amino acids. Germline CDR1 MDHEN, CDR2 SYDVKM. This TCR came from a girl aged 2 to 10 in good health and CMV-seropositive. What was sequenced was PBMCs. The chain has TRBV28 and TRBJ1-2; 7 bases line up with TRBD1. The CDR3 nucleotides read TGTGCCAGCAGCCGACAGGGTTCGGGCTATGGCTACACCTTC. Residues: CASSRQGSGYGYTF.